The 8 T cell receptor beta chains given below trace back to one sample, sequenced in a study of T-cell reconstitution after alpha-beta-depleted transplantation in children. Preparing the TCRbeta library involved the use of unique molecular identifiers. Using its own MiXCR run on the PCR reads, TCRdb lists one record per CDR3 protein. The sample records hundreds of thousands of distinct CDR3 sequences, under 30% being singletons. Specimen: PBMCs, collected before TCRalphabeta/CD19-depleted stem cell transplant. The origin of the receptors is a girl aged 2-9 years with Fanconi anemia, due to receive a stem cell transplant.

This chain connects TRBV20-1 to TRBJ2-7; D is uncertain. The CDR3 spans 15 residues. Germline V gene sequence: CDR1 DFQATT, CDR2 SNEGSKA (reference sequence). Trimming took 3 bases from V and 3 from J, leaving 18 bases between them. The CDR3 DNA sequence: TGCAGTGCTAGGAGTCACAGCGTCTCCCTCTACGAGCAGTACTTC. Protein product: CSARSHSVSLYEQYF.

The rearrangement joins TRBV5-6 to TRBJ2-2; TRBD1 aligns across 7 bases. The germline V gene encodes CDR1 SGHDT and CDR2 YYEEEE. V shed 4 bases and J 5 bases; nucleotides not matched to a gene: 11. The CDR3 contains 16 residues. This CDR3 is CASSKGTAGPTGELFF. CDR3 DNA: TGTGCCAGCAGCAAAGGGACAGCTGGACCTACCGGGGAGCTGTTTTTT.

This clonotype was detected ten times or more. J is TRBJ2-7 and V is TRBV10-3, with TRBD1 matching 9 bases. Germline CDR1 is ENHRY and CDR2 is SYGVKD. The CDR3 consists of 13 residues. J lost 4 bases, V lost 9 bases, and 7 bases had no gene match. The CDR3 sequence is CAIGQGMGYEQYF. The CDR3 DNA reads TGTGCCATAGGACAGGGGATGGGGTACGAGCAGTACTTC.

This clonotype was detected many times. The chain links TRBV12-3 or TRBV12-4 to TRBJ2-5; 9 bases agree with TRBD2. The ends lost 4 bases at V and 5 bases at J; junction bases unmatched: 5. The CDR3 spans 14 residues. CDR3 residues: CASSSAGGEETQYF. The CDR3 nucleotides read TGTGCCAGCAGTTCAGCGGGGGGCGAGGAGACCCAGTACTTC.

This clonotype was observed at least ten times. J is TRBJ2-7 and V is TRBV12-3 or TRBV12-4; 10 positions agree with TRBD1. The V segment lost 5 bases and the J segment 11 bases; nucleotides outside the gene matches: 3. The CDR3 covers 11 residues. CDR3 amino acids: CASSPGQGEYF. The CDR3 coding sequence is TGTGCCAGCAGTCCAGGACAGGGGGAGTACTTC.

The rearrangement links TRBV7-9 to TRBJ2-7, with TRBD2 matching over 11 bases. Germline values: CDR1 SEHNR, CDR2 FQNEAQ (reference sequence). V gave up 0 bases and J gave up 7 bases; unmatched junction bases: 8. The CDR3 is made up of 16 amino acids. In DNA, the CDR3 is TGTGCCAGCAGCTTAGCGGTAGCGGGAGGGCCGAGAGAGCAGTACTTC. This translates into CASSLAVAGGPREQYF. The variable domain in full, completed from reference TRBV7-9 and TRBJ2-7, reads DTGVSQNPRHKITKRGQNVTFRCDPISEHNRLYWYRQTLGQGPEFLTYFQNEAQLEKSRLLSDRFSAERPKGSFSTLEIQRTEQGDSAMYLCASSLAVAGGPREQYFGPGTRLTVT.

This clonotype has at least ten counts. The chain has TRBV5-1 and TRBJ2-1; no clear D gene. This CDR3 has 11 amino acids. V lost 2 bases and J lost 6, with 3 bases in between. CDR1 and CDR2 from the germline V gene are SGHRS and YFSETQ. CDR3 region: CASSFSNEQFF. CDR3 bases: TGCGCCAGCAGCTTCAGCAATGAGCAGTTCTTC.

The rearrangement uses TRBV7-3 and TRBJ2-1; TRBD2 might be the D (6 bases). The germline gives CDR1 SGHTA, CDR2 FQGTGA. This CDR3 spans 23 amino acids. V was pared by 1 base and J by 5 bases, with 36 bases between. The CDR3 DNA reads TGTGCCAGCAGCTTAAGCCCGGCCTTGGGCAGACAGCTAGGAGGGAATGCAGACAATGAGCAGTTCTTC. The encoded protein is CASSLSPALGRQLGGNADNEQFF.